This T cell receptor (beta chain) was retrieved from a study of siplizumab effects on memory and regulatory T cells. Study conclusions and caveats: Mappable alloreactive CD4+ clones were on average 68.8% Treg-derived with siplizumab, approximately 26% in controls. An assignable phenotype, naive or memory, was missing from roughly 76-95% of proliferating CD4+ or CD8+ clones.

TCRdb's table, derived via immunoSEQ multiplex PCR, lists solely in-frame clones and lacks some. Of about 110,000 clones listed, roughly 92% are singletons. For this clone: The antigen is unknown.

This CDR3 region has 11 residues. V was shortened by 5 bases and J by 5 bases, with 6 bases between the two germline ends. Per the germline V gene, CDR1 is SNHLY and CDR2 is FYNNEI. This chain uses TRBV2 with TRBJ1-1; no firm D call. The sample was CD4+ T cells sorted from blood. The origin of this receptor is a human donor in good health. The CDR3 region has the DNA TGTGCCAGCAGTTATGAGACTGAAGCTTTCTTT. Encoded protein: CASSYETEAFF.